This T cell receptor beta chain was found in a study of blood T cell repertoires in COVID-19. The method was immunoSEQ multiplex PCR; TCRdb's version includes in-frame clones alone and lacks a portion of them. The sample has 200,000 to 300,000 clones; approximately 80% are singletons. The CDR3 consists of 14 residues. V dropped 4 bases and J dropped 5; count of bases not matched to a gene: 5. Germline V CDR1 and CDR2: SGHTA, FQGTGA. The sequenced sample was peripheral blood. The chain combines TRBV7-3 with TRBJ2-5; TRBD2 matches 9 bases. The source of this sequence is a man between 60 and 70 years old with acute or convalescent COVID-19. This chain's CDR3 is CASSSSGGRETQYF. CDR3 sequence (DNA): TGTGCCAGCAGCTCCAGCGGGGGGCGGGAGACCCAGTACTTC.